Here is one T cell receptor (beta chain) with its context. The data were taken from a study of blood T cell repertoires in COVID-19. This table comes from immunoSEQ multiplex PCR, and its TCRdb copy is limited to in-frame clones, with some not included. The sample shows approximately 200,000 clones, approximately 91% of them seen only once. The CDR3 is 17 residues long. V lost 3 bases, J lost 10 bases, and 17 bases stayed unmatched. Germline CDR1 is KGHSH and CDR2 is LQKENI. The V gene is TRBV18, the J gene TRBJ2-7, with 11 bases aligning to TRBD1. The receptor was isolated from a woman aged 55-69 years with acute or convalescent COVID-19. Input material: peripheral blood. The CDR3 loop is CASSPGTGGTRINSQYF. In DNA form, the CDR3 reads TGTGCCAGCTCACCCGGGACAGGGGGAACTAGAATAAACTCCCAGTACTTC.